These T cell receptor beta chains were read from a single sample in a study of T cells in tuberculosis. Method: immunoSEQ multiplex PCR; TCRdb's copy keeps in-frame clones and lacks some. The sample lists 44,000 or so clones, more than 90% seen once, with roughly 6.9% in the top ten. Sample: PBMCs. The receptors were sampled from a donor aged 10 to 29 with latent tuberculosis or without tuberculosis infection. CDR3s include the opening cysteine and the closing phenylalanine or tryptophan. A D gene is named only where the DNA matches it firmly. Rows give clone size only sometimes, using once, few, many, or a class for an expanded clone.

V	size	J	D	DNA	CDR3
TRBV15	NA	TRBJ2-1	TRBD1	TGTGCCACCAGCGGCGACGGGACAGGGGCCTACAATGAGCAGTTCTTC	CATSGDGTGAYNEQFF
TRBV5-1	once	TRBJ2-3	TRBD2	TGCGCCAGCAGGGGCGGGGGGGCCACAGATACGCAGTATTTT	CASRGGGATDTQYF
TRBV30	once	TRBJ2-2	TRBD2	TGTGCCTGGTTGCGACTAGCGCGTAGGAACACCGGGGAGCTGTTTTTT	CAWLRLARRNTGELFF
TRBV5-4	NA	TRBJ2-1	NA	TGTGCCAGTCAAGCGGTGGGAGAGCGGTACAATGAGCAGTTCTTC	CASQAVGERYNEQFF
TRBV19	NA	TRBJ2-2	NA	TGTGCCAGTAGAAAGACAGTGAACACCGGGGAGCTGTTTTTT	CASRKTVNTGELFF
TRBV5-1	NA	TRBJ1-1	NA	TGCGCCAGCAGTTCTAGACAGATGAACACTGAAGCTTTCTTT	CASSSRQMNTEAFF
TRBV7-2	NA	TRBJ2-4	NA	TGTGCCAGCAGCCAGGGGGGCAAATTGGGCATTCAGTACTTC	CASSQGGKLGIQYF
TRBV18	NA	TRBJ2-7	TRBD2	TGTGCCAGCTCCCTTAGCGGGGGCCCCTACGAGCAGTACTTC	CASSLSGGPYEQYF
TRBV19	NA	TRBJ1-2	TRBD1	TGTGCCAGCCATGGACAGGCGAACTATGGCTACACCTTC	CASHGQANYGYTF
TRBV6-5	NA	TRBJ2-1	NA	TGTGCCAGCAGTTATTCGACACCCAATGAGCAGTTCTTC	CASSYSTPNEQFF
TRBV30	once	TRBJ2-3	TRBD2	TGTGCCTCAGAGTGGGGCGGGGGGACTAGCACAGATACGCAGTATTTT	CASEWGGGTSTDTQYF
TRBV7-7	NA	TRBJ2-1	TRBD2	TGTGCCAGCAGCTCCGGACTAGCGGCCTACAATGAGCAGTTCTTC	CASSSGLAAYNEQFF
TRBV6-1	NA	TRBJ1-2	NA	TGTGCCAGCAGTTGGACAGAGAACTATGGCTACACCTTC	CASSWTENYGYTF
TRBV6-5	once	TRBJ2-7	TRBD1	TGTGCCAGCAGTTACGAAGGGACAGGGCTCTACGGGCAGTACTTC	CASSYEGTGLYGQYF
TRBV6-5	NA	TRBJ1-2	NA	TGTGCCAGCAGTTACTCGGGTAGGGGTGGTGGTGGCTACACCTTC	CASSYSGRGGGGYTF
TRBV14	NA	TRBJ2-7	TRBD1	TGTGCCAGCAGCCAAACGGGACAGGGGGACGAGCAGTACTTC	CASSQTGQGDEQYF
TRBV30	NA	TRBJ2-5	NA	TGTGCCTGGAGTGTAGCAGGGGTGGAGACCCAGTACTTC	CAWSVAGVETQYF
TRBV10-1	NA	TRBJ2-1	TRBD1	TGCGCCAGCAGCCGAGGGGGCTCGGATGAGCAGTTCTTC	CASSRGGSDEQFF
TRBV18	few	TRBJ2-7	NA	TGTGCCAGCTCACCACCGTCTAGATCCTACGAGCAGTACTTC	CASSPPSRSYEQYF
TRBV30	NA	TRBJ1-2	NA	TGTGCCTGGAGATCAGGGTTTGGTTTAGGCTACACCTTC	CAWRSGFGLGYTF
TRBV7-2	NA	TRBJ2-7	TRBD1	TGTGCCAGCACTTGGACAGGGGTTTACGAGCAGTACTTC	CASTWTGVYEQYF
TRBV11-2	NA	TRBJ1-1	NA	TGTGCCAGCAGCTTAGGGTGGCGGGGCTTCGCCACTGAAGCTTTCTTT	CASSLGWRGFATEAFF
TRBV7-4	NA	TRBJ1-1	TRBD1	TGTGCCAGCAGCGAGGACAGGAGGAACACTGAAGCTTTCTTT	CASSEDRRNTEAFF
TRBV2	NA	TRBJ2-2	TRBD1	TGTGCCAGCAGGGACAGGGGGCGGCCCGGGGAGCTGTTTTTT	CASRDRGRPGELFF
TRBV4-1	NA	TRBJ1-4	NA	TGCGCCAGCAGCCAAGATCGGACTGGTAATGAAAAACTGTTTTTT	CASSQDRTGNEKLFF
TRBV13	NA	TRBJ2-6	NA	TGTGCCAGCAAATCCGATCGTGGGACTTTGGGATTCCTGACTTTC	CASKSDRGTLGFLTF
TRBV6-5	NA	TRBJ1-2	NA	TGTGCCAGCAGTTACTCACAGGCCCACTATGGCTACACCTTC	CASSYSQAHYGYTF
TRBV5-6	NA	TRBJ1-3	NA	TGTGCCAGCAGCCCGACAGTGGCTGGAAACACCATATATTTT	CASSPTVAGNTIYF
TRBV27	NA	TRBJ1-4	NA	TGTGCCAGCAGCCCCGGAGGGTTCGGCGAAAAACTGTTTTTT	CASSPGGFGEKLFF
TRBV6-6	NA	TRBJ2-7	NA	TGTGCCAGCAGTTACAGCAGGTTCCCCTACGAGCAGTACTTC	CASSYSRFPYEQYF
TRBV27	NA	TRBJ1-1	NA	TGTGCCAGCGGGAGATGGGGAACTGAAGCTTTCTTT	CASGRWGTEAFF
TRBV5-6	NA	TRBJ2-5	TRBD2	TGTGCCAGCAGCCCACTCCTCGGACTAGCGGAAGAGACCCAGTACTTC	CASSPLLGLAEETQYF
TRBV11-2	NA	TRBJ2-1	NA	TGTGCCAGCAGCTTTACAGGGAGCTCCTACAATGAGCAGTTCTTC	CASSFTGSSYNEQFF
TRBV27	NA	TRBJ2-3	TRBD2	TGTGCCAGCAGTTCAGCGGGGGCTACAGATACGCAGTATTTT	CASSSAGATDTQYF
TRBV2	once	TRBJ2-5	TRBD2	TGTGCCAGCAGCGGGAGGGATCAAGAGACCCAGTACTTC	CASSGRDQETQYF
TRBV7-8	NA	TRBJ1-1	TRBD1	TGTGCCAGCAGCCCTAACAGGGGGCTGAACACTGAAGCTTTCTTT	CASSPNRGLNTEAFF
TRBV25-1	NA	TRBJ1-1	TRBD1	TGTGCCAGCAGCCCTACCAGGGGGAAGGCTTTCTTT	CASSPTRGKAFF
TRBV7-2	NA	TRBJ2-5	TRBD1	TGTGCCAGCAGCTTGGACAGGGGGCTGAAGACCCAGTACTTC	CASSLDRGLKTQYF
TRBV21-1	NA	TRBJ2-7	NA	TGTGCCAGCAGCCCCCCTGGGGAGACTACTACTTACGAGCAGTACTTC	CASSPPGETTTYEQYF
TRBV7-7	NA	TRBJ2-2	TRBD2	TGTGCCAGCAGCCGACTAGCGGGAGATAACACCGGGGAGCTGTTTTTT	CASSRLAGDNTGELFF
TRBV11-2	NA	TRBJ1-2	TRBD1	TGTGCCAGCAGCCATAGGGGGACAGGGCCAGACTTAGGTGGCTACACCTTC	CASSHRGTGPDLGGYTF
TRBV5-4	NA	TRBJ2-2	NA	TGTGCCAGCAGCGCGGACAGCACCGGGGAGCTGTTTTTT	CASSADSTGELFF
TRBV27	NA	TRBJ2-7	TRBD1	TGTGCCAGCAGTTCCCCGGGACAGGGATTTCTGCGGGGCGAGCAGTACTTC	CASSSPGQGFLRGEQYF
TRBV2	few	TRBJ2-7	NA	TGTGCCAGCACAGCAGGAAAAGGCTACGAGCAGTACTTC	CASTAGKGYEQYF
TRBV6-5	once	TRBJ2-2	NA	TGTGCCAGCAGTTATAAGGGGGACGCCGGGGAGCTGTTTTTT	CASSYKGDAGELFF
TRBV11-2	NA	TRBJ2-7	NA	TGTGCCAGCAGCTTAGAAGCCGATGAGACCTACGAGCAGTACTTC	CASSLEADETYEQYF
TRBV6-1	once	TRBJ1-5	NA	TGTGCCAGCAGTGAAGGACAGGTGCTAAATCAGCCCCAGCATTTT	CASSEGQVLNQPQHF
TRBV18	NA	TRBJ1-5	NA	TGTGCCAGCTCACCAAGCTCGCAGGGACTTCAGCCCCAGCATTTT	CASSPSSQGLQPQHF
TRBV5-1	once	TRBJ2-1	TRBD2	TGCGCCAGCAGCCTCGGACTAGCGGGAGACAATGAGCAGTTCTTC	CASSLGLAGDNEQFF
TRBV7-7	NA	TRBJ2-7	TRBD1	TGTGCCAGCAGCTTAGCGACAGGGGCATCCTACGAGCAGTACTTC	CASSLATGASYEQYF
TRBV19	NA	TRBJ1-1	NA	TGTGCCAGTAAACGGGCGGGGAACACTGAAGCTTTCTTT	CASKRAGNTEAFF
TRBV9	few	TRBJ1-5	NA	TGTGCCAGCAGCGCTCGGATTTACAGGGATAGCAATCAGCCCCAGCATTTT	CASSARIYRDSNQPQHF
TRBV4-1	NA	TRBJ2-7	NA	TGCGCCAGCAGCCAAGGATTCCCTTGGCGGAACTCCTACGAGCAGTACTTC	CASSQGFPWRNSYEQYF
TRBV21-1	NA	TRBJ2-3	NA	TGTGCCAGCACCATGGGACAGTCCACAGATACGCAGTATTTT	CASTMGQSTDTQYF
TRBV30	NA	TRBJ1-2	NA	TGTGCCTGGAACACAGGGATGACGAACTATGGCTACACCTTC	CAWNTGMTNYGYTF